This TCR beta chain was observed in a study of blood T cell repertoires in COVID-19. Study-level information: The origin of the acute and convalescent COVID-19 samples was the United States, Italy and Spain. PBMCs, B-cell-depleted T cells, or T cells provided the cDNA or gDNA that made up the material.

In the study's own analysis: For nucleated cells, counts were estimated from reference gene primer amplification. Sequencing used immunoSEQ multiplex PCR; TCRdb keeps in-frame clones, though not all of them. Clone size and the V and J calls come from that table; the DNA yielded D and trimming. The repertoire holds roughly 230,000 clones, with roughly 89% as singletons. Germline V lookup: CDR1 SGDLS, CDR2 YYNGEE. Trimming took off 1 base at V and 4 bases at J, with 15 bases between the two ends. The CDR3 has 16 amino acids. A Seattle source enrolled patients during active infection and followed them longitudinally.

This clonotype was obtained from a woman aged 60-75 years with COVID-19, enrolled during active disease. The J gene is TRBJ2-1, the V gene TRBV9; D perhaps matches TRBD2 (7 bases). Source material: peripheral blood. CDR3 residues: CASSVLGGLGYNEQFF. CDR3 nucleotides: TGTGCCAGCAGCGTACTCGGGGGGCTGGGGTACAATGAGCAGTTCTTC.